Below are 2 T cell receptor beta chains sequenced from a single sample in a study of blood T cells in healthy people across ages. Combining a sample-barcoded 5' primer with a J-beta primer mix, a second PCR ran for 7 to 11 cycles. TCRdb processed the 5' RACE reads anew with MiXCR; each CDR3 protein has one entry. Here the sample spans around 820,000 distinct CDR3 sequences, 20% to 25% being singletons. The data also belong to a second study, concerning T cells of mothers and their children.

The sequencing sample was made of blood. The source is a boy between 5 and 17 years old in good health.

The gene calls are TRBV11-3 and TRBJ2-5; the match to TRBD2 covers 8 bases. This CDR3 contains 16 residues. From germline, CDR1 is SGHNT and CDR2 YENEEA. J was trimmed by 5 bases and V by 0 bases; bases with no gene match: 8. The chain's CDR3 is CASSLEGAGAGETQYF. DNA for the CDR3: TGTGCCAGCAGCTTAGAAGGAGCGGGAGCTGGGGAGACCCAGTACTTC.

The rearrangement links TRBV20-1 to TRBJ2-1; D perhaps matches TRBD2 (5 bases). The CDR3 spans 14 residues. The germline V gene encodes CDR1 DFQATT and CDR2 SNEGSKA (reference sequence). Trimming left V 6 bases short and J 3 bases short, with 15 bases between. The CDR3 DNA is TGCAGTGCCATCCCCGGGAAGATCTACAATGAGCAGTTCTTC. It encodes CSAIPGKIYNEQFF.